These 27 T cell receptor beta chains came from one sample sequenced in a study of shared T cell receptors in the human thymus. Here immunoSEQ multiplex PCR was the method, and the copy in TCRdb shows in-frame clones only, minus some. The sample contains roughly 710,000 clones, approximately 85% of which appear only once. This sample was shared with a second study, whose subject was human thymus T cells.

The material sequenced was thymocytes. These receptors all come from a girl under three years old with a congenital heart defect.

This clone showed up just a few times. CDR3 in DNA: TGTGCCAGCAGCTTAGGGGAAACAGGGGTGCAGGCCAAAAACATTCAGTACTTC. This codes for CASSLGETGVQAKNIQYF. V usage is TRBV11-2 and J usage is TRBJ2-4; TRBD1 aligns across 7 bases. The junction had 10 bases not matched to a gene; V was cut back by 1 base and J by 1 base. This CDR3 is 18 amino acids long. Germline-derived CDR1 and CDR2 are SGHAT and FQNNGV.

The chain employs TRBV28 and TRBJ2-1, with 16 bases identical to TRBD2. The J segment lost 15 bases and the V segment lost 6 bases, leaving 5 bases of the junction unmatched. The V gene's germline CDR1 is MDHEN and CDR2 SYDVKM. The length of the CDR3 is 13 residues. CDR3 bases: TGTGCCAGCAGGGGGACTAGCGGGGGGGCGGTGTTCTTC. Protein sequence: CASRGTSGGAVFF.

This clone was seen only once. This chain connects TRBV7-2 to TRBJ1-5, with 7 bases aligning to TRBD1. From germline, CDR1 is SGHTA and CDR2 FQGNSA. Losses at the gene ends were 1 base for V and 7 bases for J; bases not matched to a gene: 13. This CDR3 is built from 17 residues. In nucleotides, the CDR3 is TGTGCCAGCAGCTTAGAGCTGGGGGTGGACAGGATGCAGCCCCAGCATTTT. Amino acids: CASSLELGVDRMQPQHF.

This chain connects TRBV7-9 to TRBJ2-7; the match to TRBD1 covers 10 bases. The CDR3 spans 13 residues. The V segment lost 5 bases and the J segment 5 bases; nucleotides outside the gene matches: 3. Germline values: CDR1 SEHNR, CDR2 FQNEAQ (reference sequence). The CDR3 reads CASSRQGANEQYF. The CDR3, as DNA: TGTGCCAGCAGCCGACAGGGGGCTAACGAGCAGTACTTC.

The chain employs TRBV9 and TRBJ2-1; tentatively, D is TRBD1 (6 bases). Looked up from germline, CDR1 is SGDLS and CDR2 is YYNGEE. V dropped 0 bases and J dropped 6 bases, with 13 bases sitting between them. The CDR3 sequence is 15 residues long. CDR3 loop: CASSVDRTDLNEQFF. As DNA, the CDR3 is TGTGCCAGCAGCGTAGATAGGACAGACCTCAATGAGCAGTTCTTC. The variable domain in full, with the rest retrieved from reference TRBV9 and TRBJ2-1, is DSGVTQTPKHLITATGQRVTLRCSPRSGDLSVYWYQQSLDQGLQFLIQYYNGEERAKGNILERFSAQQFPDLHSELNLSSLELGDSALYFCASSVDRTDLNEQFFGPGTRLTVL.

The genes are TRBV30 and TRBJ2-1; TRBD2 matches at 9 bases. The trim removed 1 base at V and 3 bases at J, leaving 4 bases unmatched. Germline CDR1 and CDR2: GTSNPN and SVGIG (reference sequence). There are 15 residues in the CDR3. CDR3 coding DNA: TGTGCCTGGAGTGGCAGCGGGGGGTTCTACAATGAGCAGTTCTTC. Translated, it gives CAWSGSGGFYNEQFF.

The chain links TRBV7-2 to TRBJ2-1; 9 bases fit TRBD2. The CDR3 covers 15 residues. Germline V lookup: CDR1 SGHTA, CDR2 FQGNSA. V shed 1 base and J 8 bases; nucleotides not matched to a gene: 6. CDR3 amino acids: CASSLVAGGFYEQFF. The CDR3 DNA sequence: TGTGCCAGCAGCTTAGTGGCGGGGGGGTTCTATGAGCAGTTCTTC.

On this clone itself: Other nucleotide sequences in the sample specify the same CDR3. The rearrangement links TRBV6-1 to TRBJ1-4; D might be TRBD1 (6 bases). Germline V lookup: CDR1 MNHNS, CDR2 SASEGT. The V end was cut by 7 bases, the J end by 8 bases, with 17 bases between. The CDR3 extends over 14 amino acids. The CDR3 sequence is CASISAGGPEKLFF. CDR3 bases: TGTGCCAGCATCTCCGCGGGGGGCCCCGAAAAACTGTTTTTT.

This sequence joins TRBV5-1 and TRBJ2-1, with D maybe TRBD2 (5 bases). There are 14 residues in the CDR3. The germline V and J ends were trimmed by 1 base and 1 base, with 6 bases remaining between them. Germline CDR1 and CDR2: SGHRS and YFSETQ. The DNA for the CDR3 is TGCGCCAGCAGCTTGACGGGATCCTACAATGAGCAGTTCTTC. Protein product: CASSLTGSYNEQFF.

The chain has TRBV19 and TRBJ1-2, with 9 bases matching TRBD1. Germline-derived CDR1 and CDR2 are LNHDA and SQIVND (reference sequence). Unmatched junction bases numbered 6, after V lost 4 bases and J lost 0 bases. This CDR3 has 16 amino acids. CDR3 protein: CASSRRQGETNYGYTF. In DNA, the CDR3 is TGTGCCAGTAGTAGACGACAGGGGGAAACTAACTATGGCTACACCTTC. The full variable domain, completed using reference TRBV19 and TRBJ1-2, is DGGITQSPKYLFRKEGQNVTLSCEQNLNHDAMYWYRQDPGQGLRLIYYSQIVNDFQKGDIAEGYSVSREKKESFPLTVTSAQKNPTAFYLCASSRRQGETNYGYTFGSGTRLTVV.

This clone was counted a few times. This chain connects TRBV28 to TRBJ1-6; a possible D gene is TRBD1 (5 bases). The CDR3 totals 17 residues. CDR1 and CDR2 from the germline V gene are MDHEN and SYDVKM. Trimming stripped 7 bases from V and 4 bases from J, with 20 bases between. The CDR3 DNA sequence: TGTGCCAGCACCAGGCGGGCGGGGGATGAATATAATTCACCCCTCCACTTT. Amino acid sequence: CASTRRAGDEYNSPLHF.

This chain uses TRBV15 with TRBJ1-5; D remains ambiguous. V shed 5 bases and J shed 9 bases, with 20 bases lying between them. The CDR3 is 15 residues long. Germline V gives CDR1 LNHNV, CDR2 YYDKDF (reference sequence). The CDR3 nucleotides read TGTGCCACCAGCGAGAAACGACTGTCGGCATCGCCCCAGCATTTT. As protein: CATSEKRLSASPQHF. Full variable domain (rest looked up from reference TRBV15 and TRBJ1-5): DAMVIQNPRYQVTQFGKPVTLSCSQTLNHNVMYWYQQKSSQAPKLLFHYYDKDFNNEADTPDNFQSRRPNTSFCFLDIRSPGLGDTAMYLCATSEKRLSASPQHFGDGTRLSIL.

The rearrangement links TRBV20-1 to TRBJ1-1, with D hard to call. CDR1 DFQATT and CDR2 SNEGSKA come from the germline V gene (reference sequence). The V end lost 6 bases, the J end lost 7 bases, and 9 bases lay between the germline ends. The CDR3 is made up of 10 amino acids. The CDR3 sequence: CSAPGIEAFF. CDR3 bases: TGCAGTGCCCCCGGGATTGAAGCTTTCTTT.

The gene calls are TRBV29-1 and TRBJ1-6; D unresolved. V shed 6 bases and J shed 3 bases, with 9 bases lying between them. This CDR3 is 13 amino acids long. Germline V lookup: CDR1 SQVTM, CDR2 ANQGSEA. CDR3 in amino acids: CSVTIDYNSPLHF. The CDR3, as DNA: TGCAGCGTGACAATCGACTATAATTCACCCCTCCACTTT.

The chain is built from TRBV4-1 and TRBJ2-3; TRBD1 is a possible D gene (6 bases). With 3 bases removed from V and 8 bases from J, the gap between germline ends came to 21 bases. This CDR3 is 16 amino acids long. Germline assignment: CDR1 MGHRA and CDR2 YSYEKL. The chain's CDR3 is CASSQLLGGSQGTQYF. CDR3 DNA sequence: TGCGCCAGCAGCCAGCTCCTTGGGGGCTCCCAGGGTACGCAGTATTTT.

The CDR3 coding sequence is TGTGCCAGCAGGTCAGACTACAATGAGCAGTTCTTC. It yields the protein CASRSDYNEQFF. The chain is built from TRBV11-2 and TRBJ2-1, with unresolved D. V was clipped by 6 bases and J by 3 bases, with 6 bases between them. CDR3 size: 12 residues. The germline CDR1 and CDR2 sequences are SGHAT and FQNNGV.

The J gene is TRBJ1-1, the V gene TRBV12-5; tentatively, D is TRBD1 (5 bases). Trimming left V 2 bases short and J 1 base short, with 11 bases between. The CDR3 extends over 15 amino acids. Germline V lookup: CDR1 LGHNT, CDR2 FRNRAP. This CDR3 is CASGLSQGGNTEAFF. Here the CDR3 DNA reads TGTGCTAGTGGTTTGTCTCAGGGCGGGAACACTGAAGCTTTCTTT.

The chain couples TRBV23-1 to TRBJ1-2; the D is unclear. TRBV23-1 is flagged as an ORF with uncertain function. The CDR3 is 13 residues long. Deletions cut 9 bases from V and 6 bases from J, with 17 bases between. The DNA of the CDR3 is TGCGCCAGTACCCCCAAAAAGGGAGATGGCTACACCTTC. As protein: CASTPKKGDGYTF.

This clone was counted only a few times. The chain uses TRBV19 and TRBJ1-1, with 10 bases aligning to TRBD1. The CDR3 contains 22 residues. The J segment lost 1 base and the V segment lost 4 bases, leaving 24 bases of the junction unmatched. Germline CDR1 and CDR2: LNHDA and SQIVND (reference sequence). The CDR3 loop reads CASSRAKRAGQKDRGKNTEAFF. CDR3 coding DNA: TGTGCCAGTAGTAGGGCCAAAAGGGCAGGCCAAAAGGACAGGGGGAAGAACACTGAAGCTTTCTTT.

V gene TRBV27 combines with J gene TRBJ2-7; 12 bases agree with TRBD2. The CDR3 has 15 amino acids. V was pared by 3 bases and J by 5 bases, with 5 bases of the junction left unmatched. The germline V gene has CDR1 MNHEY and CDR2 SMNVEV (reference sequence). The CDR3 protein is CASSFRLAGVHEQYF. Written as DNA, the CDR3 is TGTGCCAGCAGTTTTAGACTAGCGGGGGTCCACGAGCAGTACTTC.

This clone was observed once. J is TRBJ1-5 and V is TRBV15; D remains unclear. The germline V gene encodes CDR1 LNHNV and CDR2 YYDKDF (reference sequence). The ends were cut back, 0 bases at V and 5 bases at J, with 11 bases in the middle. The CDR3 has 15 amino acids. CDR3 amino acids: CATSRDMRVYQPQHF. CDR3 sequence (DNA): TGTGCCACCAGCAGAGATATGAGGGTTTATCAGCCCCAGCATTTT.

V gene TRBV7-4 combines with J gene TRBJ1-1; D is unresolved. V was shortened by 1 base and J by 7 bases, with 10 bases between the two germline ends. Germline values: CDR1 SGHVT, CDR2 SQSDAQ. The CDR3 totals 13 residues. CDR3 protein: CASSLVEGNEAFF. DNA for the CDR3: TGTGCCAGCAGCTTAGTTGAGGGTAATGAAGCTTTCTTT.

The CDR3 DNA reads TGTGCCAGCAGTTCAGGGATGGGTAACTATGGCTACACCTTC. It translates to CASSSGMGNYGYTF. This rearrangement joins TRBV9 to TRBJ1-2; D might be TRBD1 (5 bases). This CDR3 comprises 14 residues. Germline CDR1 and CDR2: SGDLS and YYNGEE. With 5 bases removed from V and 1 base from J, the gap between germline ends came to 12 bases.

The V gene is TRBV27, the J gene TRBJ2-5; tentatively, D is TRBD1 (6 bases). Deletions cut 6 bases from V and 3 bases from J, with 20 bases between. Looked up from germline, CDR1 is MNHEY and CDR2 is SMNVEV (reference sequence). The CDR3 length is 16 residues. In DNA form, the CDR3 reads TGTGCCAGCAGACCATTTACGGACAGCTCGAAAGAGACCCAGTACTTC. It yields the protein CASRPFTDSSKETQYF.

The chain has TRBV10-3 and TRBJ2-7; TRBD2 is a possible D gene (5 bases). The ends were cut back, 6 bases at V and 7 bases at J, with 16 bases in the middle. Per germline, CDR1 ENHRY and CDR2 SYGVKD. The length of the CDR3 is 13 residues. The CDR3 DNA reads as TGTGCCATCAGGGACTTAGTGGGCGGTGAGCAGTACTTC. Amino acid sequence: CAIRDLVGGEQYF.

The chain joins TRBV5-5 to TRBJ1-1; D perhaps matches TRBD1 (6 bases). Trimming took off 4 bases at V and 10 bases at J, with 14 bases between the two ends. Per the germline V gene, CDR1 is SGHKS and CDR2 is YYEKEE (reference sequence). This CDR3 has 12 residues. The chain's CDR3 is CASSLQTGGAFF. CDR3 sequence (DNA): TGTGCCAGCAGCCTCCAGACAGGCGGAGCTTTCTTT.

The gene calls are TRBV7-2 and TRBJ1-2; D unclear. Germline CDR1 SGHTA, CDR2 FQGNSA. CDR3 length: 12 residues. V lost 8 bases to trimming and J lost 0 bases, with 7 bases between them. DNA of the CDR3: TGTGCCAGCCCGGTAGCTAACTATGGCTACACCTTC. Amino acids: CASPVANYGYTF.